The 22 T cell receptor beta chains given below trace back to one sample, sequenced in a study of blood T cell repertoires in COVID-19. The protocol was immunoSEQ multiplex PCR, while the TCRdb copy is restricted to in-frame clones and leaves out a portion. The data show about 110,000 clones, with 80% to 90% seen just once and about 15% held by the top ten. Sequences were obtained from peripheral blood. Every receptor here comes from a woman aged 55-70 years with acute or convalescent COVID-19.

The chain employs TRBV6-5 and TRBJ2-3; weak D call: TRBD2 (6 bases). The CDR3 has 15 residues. Between the trimmed V and J ends, which lost 2 bases and 5 bases, there was a span of 14 bases. Germline-derived CDR1 and CDR2 are MNHEY and SVGAGI. The DNA for the CDR3 is TGTGCCAGCAGTTACCGAGCGGGTGCTAGAGATACGCAGTATTTT. Its translation is CASSYRAGARDTQYF.

J is TRBJ1-1 and V is TRBV2; perhaps TRBD1 as D (5 bases). The CDR3 is made up of 15 amino acids. Germline V gene data show CDR1 as SNHLY and CDR2 as FYNNEI. With 0 bases removed from V and 9 bases from J, the gap between germline ends came to 17 bases. The DNA for the CDR3 is TGTGCCAGCAGTGAAGCCAGTATGGACATCAGTCAAGCTTTCTTT. It yields the protein CASSEASMDISQAFF.

This clone was observed a single time. The V gene is TRBV3-1 (or the pseudogene TRBV3-2), the J gene TRBJ2-7; D perhaps matches TRBD2 (6 bases). CDR1 is LGHDT, CDR2 YNNKEL, per germline (reference sequence). V lost 0 bases and J lost 2, with 11 bases in between. The CDR3 length is 15 residues. In nucleotides, the CDR3 is TGTGCCAGCAGCCAAGATTTGGCGGGGACCTACGAGCAGTACTTC. Its translation is CASSQDLAGTYEQYF.

V usage is TRBV5-1 and J usage is TRBJ1-3; D not resolved. There are 14 residues in the CDR3. Germline values: CDR1 SGHRS, CDR2 YFSETQ. V was pared by 3 bases and J by 4 bases, with 11 bases between. The CDR3, as DNA: TGCGCCAGCAGCTCCGGGGTATCAGGAAACACCATATATTTT. Amino acid sequence: CASSSGVSGNTIYF.

The chain couples TRBV7-9 to TRBJ2-5; tentatively, D is TRBD2 (6 bases). The germline V gene has CDR1 SEHNR and CDR2 FQNEAQ (reference sequence). CDR3 length: 15 amino acids. V was cut by 7 bases and J by 4 bases, with 19 bases left in between. The CDR3 here is CASIPRGGTVETQYF. For the CDR3, the DNA is TGTGCCAGCATCCCCAGAGGCGGGACGGTAGAGACCCAGTACTTC.

V gene TRBV27 combines with J gene TRBJ1-2; a possible D gene is TRBD1 (6 bases). V lost 3 bases and J 6 bases, leaving 11 bases between the germline ends. Germline CDR1 reads MNHEY; CDR2 reads SMNVEV (reference sequence). The CDR3 has 13 amino acids. The CDR3: CASSFGQGNGYTF. The CDR3, as DNA: TGTGCCAGCAGTTTCGGTCAGGGGAATGGCTACACCTTC.

The CDR3 DNA is TGTGCCAGCAGCTTAGCCCTGGACATCACTAACTATGGCTACACCTTC. Translated: CASSLALDITNYGYTF. The chain links TRBV7-8 to TRBJ1-2; maybe TRBD1 (5 bases). This CDR3 contains 16 residues. Trimming shortened V by 0 bases and J by 0 bases, and 11 bases separated the two germline ends. From germline, CDR1 is SGHVS and CDR2 FQNEAQ.

The chain employs TRBV5-4 and TRBJ2-7; perhaps TRBD1 as D (5 bases). The CDR3 has 14 residues. Trimming took 4 bases from V and 3 from J, leaving 14 bases between them. In germline, CDR1 is SGHNT, CDR2 YYREEE (reference sequence). CDR3 DNA sequence: TGTGCCAGCAGCCCCGACAGCACGTTCTACGAGCAGTACTTC. It translates to CASSPDSTFYEQYF.

The V call is TRBV28, the J call TRBJ2-7; a possible D gene is TRBD1 (5 bases). The CDR3 loop spans 12 amino acids. Per the germline V gene, CDR1 is MDHEN and CDR2 is SYDVKM. Between the trimmed V and J ends, which lost 4 bases and 6 bases, there was a span of 10 bases. CDR3 sequence reads: CASSSRQGEQYF. The CDR3 DNA reads TGTGCCAGCAGTTCGAGGCAGGGCGAGCAGTACTTC.

Comments on this clone: At one boundary the junction diverges from the germline segment, which might be a read error. The chain uses TRBV7-2 and TRBJ1-1, with a tentative D call TRBD1 (6 bases). The CDR3 is 15 residues long. Germline V gene data show CDR1 as SGHTA and CDR2 as FQGNSA. The CDR3, as DNA: TGTGCCAGCAGCATAGCAAAGGGGGTGAACACTGAAGCTTTCTTT. Residues: CASSIAKGVNTEAFF.

The chain carries TRBV30 and TRBJ2-7; a possible D gene is TRBD2 (7 bases). CDR1 is GTSNPN and CDR2 is SVGIG in the germline V gene (reference sequence). Trimming cost V 0 bases and J 5 bases, with 11 bases left between them. This CDR3 contains 13 residues. In nucleotides, the CDR3 is TGTGCCTGGAGTGTACGGGGGGCCGACGAGCAGTACTTC. This gives the protein CAWSVRGADEQYF.

CDR3 sequence: CASSSNTGNYGYTF. The DNA for the CDR3 is TGTGCCAGCAGCTCAAATACAGGGAACTATGGCTACACCTTC. J is TRBJ1-2 and V is TRBV11-2, with D perhaps TRBD1 (6 bases). Germline V gene lookup returns CDR1 SGHAT and CDR2 FQNNGV. The CDR3 extends over 14 amino acids. V lost 4 bases to trimming and J lost 2 bases, with 11 bases between them. Filled out from reference TRBV11-2 and TRBJ1-2, the complete variable domain reads EAGVAQSPRYKIIEKRQSVAFWCNPISGHATLYWYQQILGQGPKLLIQFQNNGVVDDSQLPKDRFSAERLKGVDSTLKIQPAKLEDSAVYLCASSSNTGNYGYTFGSGTRLTVV.

This chain uses TRBV5-4 with TRBJ2-2; TRBD2 matches at 14 bases. This CDR3 is built from 17 residues. J lost 0 bases, V lost 7 bases, and 5 bases had no gene match. Per the germline V gene, CDR1 is SGHNT and CDR2 is YYREEE (reference sequence). CDR3 sequence: CASDKTSGGANTGELFF. The CDR3, as DNA: TGTGCCAGCGACAAGACTAGCGGGGGGGCGAACACCGGGGAGCTGTTTTTT.

This chain joins TRBV5-4 and TRBJ1-4, with D hard to call. V lost 4 bases to trimming and J lost 5 bases, with 9 bases between them. CDR1 is SGHNT and CDR2 is YYREEE in the germline V gene (reference sequence). There are 13 residues in the CDR3. In nucleotides, the CDR3 is TGTGCCAGCAGCCGGAGGGCGAATGAAAAACTGTTTTTT. Translated: CASSRRANEKLFF.

The rearrangement joins TRBV7-2 to TRBJ2-1; 12 bases match TRBD2. Losses at the gene ends were 6 bases for V and 9 bases for J; bases not matched to a gene: 9. Germline loops: CDR1 SGHTA, CDR2 FQGNSA. The CDR3 consists of 15 residues. The CDR3 nucleotides are TGTGCCAGCAGGCCTCGGACTAGCGGGGTGCCTGAGCAGTTCTTC. Translating gives CASRPRTSGVPEQFF.

The CDR3 nucleotides are TGTGCCAGCAGCTTAGAGCGAGTCCAAGAGACCCAGTACTTC. This gives the protein CASSLERVQETQYF. The gene calls are TRBV11-3 and TRBJ2-5; D unresolved. In germline, CDR1 is SGHNT, CDR2 YENEEA. This CDR3 has 14 amino acids. Trimming shortened V by 0 bases and J by 1 base, and 6 bases separated the two germline ends. Supplemented by reference TRBV11-3 and TRBJ2-5, the full variable domain reads EAGVVQSPRYKIIEKKQPVAFWCNPISGHNTLYWYLQNLGQGPELLIRYENEEAVDDSQLPKDRFSAERLKGVDSTLKIQPAELGDSAVYLCASSLERVQETQYFGPGTRLLVL.

The chain is built from TRBV11-2 and TRBJ2-1; D remains ambiguous. V was pared by 0 bases and J by 3 bases, with 9 bases between. This CDR3 has 15 amino acids. Germline assignment: CDR1 SGHAT and CDR2 FQNNGV. The CDR3 loop reads CASSLDLSLYNEQFF. In DNA form, the CDR3 reads TGTGCCAGCAGCTTAGACCTATCCCTCTACAATGAGCAGTTCTTC.

The V call is TRBV4-1, the J call TRBJ1-2, with unresolved D. There are 15 residues in the CDR3. CDR1 MGHRA and CDR2 YSYEKL come from the germline V gene. V lost 1 base to trimming and J lost 7 bases, with 16 bases between them. DNA of the CDR3: TGCGCCAGCAGCCAAGCCTCGCCGGGAGAGGGTGGCTACACCTTC. Translated: CASSQASPGEGGYTF.

This sequence joins TRBV7-9 and TRBJ1-5; 7 bases agree with TRBD1. J gave up 4 bases and V 4 bases, and 1 base lay outside the gene matches. The CDR3 loop spans 13 amino acids. Per the germline V gene, CDR1 is SEHNR and CDR2 is FQNEAQ (reference sequence). DNA of the CDR3: TGTGCCAGCAGCTGGGGACAGAATCAGCCCCAGCATTTT. Protein sequence: CASSWGQNQPQHF.

The chain employs TRBV29-1 and TRBJ1-2; no clear D. Deletions cut 2 bases from V and 5 bases from J, with 6 bases between. Germline V gene sequence: CDR1 SQVTM, CDR2 ANQGSEA. The CDR3 is 11 amino acids. The CDR3 DNA reads TGCAGCGTTGAATCCGGGTATGGCTACACCTTC. This translates into CSVESGYGYTF.

This clone was seen only a few times. The J gene is TRBJ1-1, the V gene TRBV29-1; D is unresolved. Trimming removed 7 bases at V and 1 base at J, with 13 bases between. Germline V CDR1 and CDR2: SQVTM, ANQGSEA. The CDR3 runs 13 residues. The CDR3 region has the DNA TGCAGCGGATCAAATCAGGAGAACACTGAAGCTTTCTTT. Protein product: CSGSNQENTEAFF.

The chain carries TRBV14 and TRBJ1-1; no clear D gene. The germline CDR1 and CDR2 sequences are SGHDN and FVKESK. The germline V and J ends were trimmed by 7 bases and 1 base, with 16 bases remaining between them. This CDR3 has 15 residues. The CDR3 protein is CASNPSLRGNTEAFF. The CDR3 nucleotides are TGTGCCAGCAACCCGAGCCTGCGGGGGAACACTGAAGCTTTCTTT. The complete variable domain, with remaining parts taken from reference TRBV14 and TRBJ1-1, reads EAGVTQFPSHSVIEKGQTVTLRCDPISGHDNLYWYRRVMGKEIKFLLHFVKESKQDESGMPNNRFLAERTGGTYSTLKVQPAELEDSGVYFCASNPSLRGNTEAFFGQGTRLTVV.